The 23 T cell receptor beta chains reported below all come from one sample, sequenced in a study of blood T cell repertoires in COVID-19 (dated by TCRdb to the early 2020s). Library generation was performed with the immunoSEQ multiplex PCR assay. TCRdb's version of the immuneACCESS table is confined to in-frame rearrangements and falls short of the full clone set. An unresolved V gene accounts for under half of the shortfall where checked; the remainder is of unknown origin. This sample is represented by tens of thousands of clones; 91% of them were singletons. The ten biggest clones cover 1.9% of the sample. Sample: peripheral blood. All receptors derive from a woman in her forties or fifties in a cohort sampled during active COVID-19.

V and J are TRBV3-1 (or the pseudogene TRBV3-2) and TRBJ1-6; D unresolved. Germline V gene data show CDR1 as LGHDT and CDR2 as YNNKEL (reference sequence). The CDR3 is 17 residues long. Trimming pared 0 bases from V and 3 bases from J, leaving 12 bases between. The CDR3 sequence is CASSQEARRFYNSPLHF. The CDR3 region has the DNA TGTGCCAGCAGCCAAGAGGCCCGCAGATTCTATAATTCACCCCTCCACTTT.

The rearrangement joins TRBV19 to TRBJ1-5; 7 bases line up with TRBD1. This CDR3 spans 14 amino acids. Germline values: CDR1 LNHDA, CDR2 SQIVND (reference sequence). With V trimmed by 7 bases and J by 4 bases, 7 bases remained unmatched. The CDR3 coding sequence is TGTGCCAGTAACCGGGGACAGCTAAATCAGCCCCAGCATTTT. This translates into CASNRGQLNQPQHF.

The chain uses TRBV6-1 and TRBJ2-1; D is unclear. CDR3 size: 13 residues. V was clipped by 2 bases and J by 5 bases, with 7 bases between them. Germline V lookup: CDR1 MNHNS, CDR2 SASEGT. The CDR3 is CASSEWPNNEQFF. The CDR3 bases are TGTGCCAGCAGTGAATGGCCGAACAATGAGCAGTTCTTC.

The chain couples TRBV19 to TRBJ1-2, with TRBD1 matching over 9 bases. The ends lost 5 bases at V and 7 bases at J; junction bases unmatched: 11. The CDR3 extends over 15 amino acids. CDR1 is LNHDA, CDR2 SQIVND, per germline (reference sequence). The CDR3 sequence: CASSPLDRDRVGYTF. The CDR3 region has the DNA TGTGCCAGTAGTCCCCTAGATCGGGACAGGGTTGGCTACACCTTC.

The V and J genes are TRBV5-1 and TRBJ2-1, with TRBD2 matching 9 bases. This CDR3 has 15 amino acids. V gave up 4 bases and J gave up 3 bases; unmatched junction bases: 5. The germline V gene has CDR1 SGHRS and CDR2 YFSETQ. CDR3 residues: CASSIAGAGYNEQFF. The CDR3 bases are TGCGCCAGCAGCATAGCGGGAGCCGGCTACAATGAGCAGTTCTTC.

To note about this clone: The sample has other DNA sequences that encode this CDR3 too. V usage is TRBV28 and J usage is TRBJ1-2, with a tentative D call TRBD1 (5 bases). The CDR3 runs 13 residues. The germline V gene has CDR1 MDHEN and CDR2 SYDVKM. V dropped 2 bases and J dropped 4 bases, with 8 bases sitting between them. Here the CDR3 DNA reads TGTGCCAGCAGTTTAGGGCAGGGCTATGGCTACACCTTC. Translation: CASSLGQGYGYTF.

Written as DNA, the CDR3 is TGTGCCAGCAGCTCGGACAGGGTTAATGAAAAACTGTTTTTT. Its translation: CASSSDRVNEKLFF. The rearrangement joins TRBV7-2 to TRBJ1-4; TRBD1 aligns across 8 bases. The CDR3 totals 14 residues. Unmatched junction bases numbered 2, after V lost 4 bases and J lost 4 bases. CDR1 and CDR2 (germline): SGHTA, FQGNSA.

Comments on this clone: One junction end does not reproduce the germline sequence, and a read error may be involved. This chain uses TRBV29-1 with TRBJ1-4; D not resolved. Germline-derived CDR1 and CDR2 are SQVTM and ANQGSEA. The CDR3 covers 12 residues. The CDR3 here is CSVEINNGKLFF. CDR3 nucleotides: TGCAGCGTTGAGATCAACAATGGAAAACTGTTTTTT.

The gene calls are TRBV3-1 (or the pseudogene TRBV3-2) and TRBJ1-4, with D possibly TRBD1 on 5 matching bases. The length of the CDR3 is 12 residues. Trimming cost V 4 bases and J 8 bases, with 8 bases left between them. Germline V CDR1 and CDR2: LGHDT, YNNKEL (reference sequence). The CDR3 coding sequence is TGTGCCAGCAGCCCTCGACAGGAAAAACTGTTTTTT. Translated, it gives CASSPRQEKLFF.

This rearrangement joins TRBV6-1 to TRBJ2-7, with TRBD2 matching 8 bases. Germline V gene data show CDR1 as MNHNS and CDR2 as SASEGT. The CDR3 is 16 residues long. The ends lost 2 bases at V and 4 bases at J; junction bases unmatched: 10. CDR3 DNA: TGTGCCAGCAGTGAAACACTAGCGGAAGCCCTATACGAGCAGTACTTC. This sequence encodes CASSETLAEALYEQYF.

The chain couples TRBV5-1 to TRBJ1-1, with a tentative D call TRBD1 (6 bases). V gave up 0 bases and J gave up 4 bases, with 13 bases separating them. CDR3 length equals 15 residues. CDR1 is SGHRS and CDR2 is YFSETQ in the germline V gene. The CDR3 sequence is CASSLVAGAITEAFF. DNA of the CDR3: TGCGCCAGCAGCTTGGTTGCAGGGGCGATCACTGAAGCTTTCTTT.

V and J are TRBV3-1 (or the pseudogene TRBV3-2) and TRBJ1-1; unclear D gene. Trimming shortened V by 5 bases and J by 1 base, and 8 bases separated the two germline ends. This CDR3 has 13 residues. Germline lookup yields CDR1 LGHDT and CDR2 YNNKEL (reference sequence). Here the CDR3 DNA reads TGTGCCAGCAGCAATACGGGGAACACTGAAGCTTTCTTT. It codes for CASSNTGNTEAFF.

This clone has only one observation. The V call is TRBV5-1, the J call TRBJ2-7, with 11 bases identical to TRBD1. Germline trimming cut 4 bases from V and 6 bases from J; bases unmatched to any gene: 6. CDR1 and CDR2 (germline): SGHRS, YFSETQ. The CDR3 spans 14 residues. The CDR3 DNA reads TGCGCCAGCAGCGAAGGGACAGGGGGTGGCGAGCAGTACTTC. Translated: CASSEGTGGGEQYF.

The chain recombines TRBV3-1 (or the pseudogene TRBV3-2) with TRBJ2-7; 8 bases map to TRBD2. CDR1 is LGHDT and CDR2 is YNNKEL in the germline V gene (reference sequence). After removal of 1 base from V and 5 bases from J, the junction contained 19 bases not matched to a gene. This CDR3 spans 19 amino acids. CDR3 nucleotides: TGTGCCAGCAGCCAAGGCCTCCCGGGACTAGTTGTCTCTCCCAACGAGCAGTACTTC. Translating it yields CASSQGLPGLVVSPNEQYF.

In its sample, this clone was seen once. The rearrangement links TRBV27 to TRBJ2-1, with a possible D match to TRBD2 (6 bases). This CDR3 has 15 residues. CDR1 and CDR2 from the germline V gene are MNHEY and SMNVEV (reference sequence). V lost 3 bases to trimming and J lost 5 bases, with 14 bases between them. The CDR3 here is CASSFWGLKDNEQFF. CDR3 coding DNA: TGTGCCAGCAGTTTTTGGGGACTTAAGGACAATGAGCAGTTCTTC.

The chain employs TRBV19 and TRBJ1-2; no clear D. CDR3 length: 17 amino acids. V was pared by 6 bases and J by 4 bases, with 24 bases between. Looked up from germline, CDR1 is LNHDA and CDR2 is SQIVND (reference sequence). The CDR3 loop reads CASRSLIVGSGLYGYTF. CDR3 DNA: TGTGCCAGTAGAAGCTTAATAGTTGGTAGCGGCCTCTATGGCTACACCTTC.

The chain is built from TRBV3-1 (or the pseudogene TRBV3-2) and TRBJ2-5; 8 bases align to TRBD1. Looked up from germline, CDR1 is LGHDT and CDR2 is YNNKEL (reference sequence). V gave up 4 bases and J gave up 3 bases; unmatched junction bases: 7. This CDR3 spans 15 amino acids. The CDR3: CASSRPTGEEETQYF. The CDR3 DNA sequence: TGTGCCAGCAGCCGACCGACAGGGGAGGAAGAGACCCAGTACTTC.

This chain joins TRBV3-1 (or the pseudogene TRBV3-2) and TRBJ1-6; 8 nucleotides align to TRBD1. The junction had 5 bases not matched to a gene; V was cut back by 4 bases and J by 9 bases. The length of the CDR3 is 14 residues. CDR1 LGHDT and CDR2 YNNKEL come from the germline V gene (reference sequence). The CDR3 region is CASSPDRDSSPLHF. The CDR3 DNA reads TGTGCCAGCAGCCCGGACAGGGACTCTTCACCCCTCCACTTT.

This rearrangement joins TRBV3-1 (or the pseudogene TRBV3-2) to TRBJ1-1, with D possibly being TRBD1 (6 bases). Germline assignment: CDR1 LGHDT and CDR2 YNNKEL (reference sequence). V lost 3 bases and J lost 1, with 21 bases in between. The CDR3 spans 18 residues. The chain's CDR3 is CASSHLNRVPIGNTEAFF. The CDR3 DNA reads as TGTGCCAGCAGCCATCTAAACAGGGTCCCCATCGGGAACACTGAAGCTTTCTTT.

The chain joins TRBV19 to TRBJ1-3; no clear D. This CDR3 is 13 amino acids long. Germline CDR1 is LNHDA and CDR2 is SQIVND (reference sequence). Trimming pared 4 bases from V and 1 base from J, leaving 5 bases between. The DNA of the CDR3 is TGTGCCAGTAGTACCACATCTGGAAACACCATATATTTT. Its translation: CASSTTSGNTIYF.

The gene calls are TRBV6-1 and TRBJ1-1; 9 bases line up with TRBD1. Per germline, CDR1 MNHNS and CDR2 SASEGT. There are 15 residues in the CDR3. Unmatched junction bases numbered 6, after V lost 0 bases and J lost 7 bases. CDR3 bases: TGTGCCAGCAGTGAAGCCATACAGGGGGCTGATGAAGCTTTCTTT. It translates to CASSEAIQGADEAFF.

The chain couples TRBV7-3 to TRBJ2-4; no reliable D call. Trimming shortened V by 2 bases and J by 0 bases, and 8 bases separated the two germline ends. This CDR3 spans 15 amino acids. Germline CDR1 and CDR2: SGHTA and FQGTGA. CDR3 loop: CASSLPTLAKNIQYF. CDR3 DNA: TGTGCCAGCAGCTTACCAACTCTAGCCAAAAACATTCAGTACTTC. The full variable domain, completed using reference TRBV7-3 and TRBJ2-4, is GAGVSQTPSNKVTEKGKYVELRCDPISGHTALYWYRQSLGQGPEFLIYFQGTGAADDSGLPNDRFFAVRPEGSVSTLKIQRTERGDSAVYLCASSLPTLAKNIQYFGAGTRLSVL.

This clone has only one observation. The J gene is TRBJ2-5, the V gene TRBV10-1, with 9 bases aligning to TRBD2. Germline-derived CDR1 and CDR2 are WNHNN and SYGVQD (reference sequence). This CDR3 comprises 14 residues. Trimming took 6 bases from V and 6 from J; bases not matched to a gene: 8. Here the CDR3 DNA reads TGCGCCAGCAGGAGTGATAGCGGGGGCAAGACCCAGTACTTC. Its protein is CASRSDSGGKTQYF.